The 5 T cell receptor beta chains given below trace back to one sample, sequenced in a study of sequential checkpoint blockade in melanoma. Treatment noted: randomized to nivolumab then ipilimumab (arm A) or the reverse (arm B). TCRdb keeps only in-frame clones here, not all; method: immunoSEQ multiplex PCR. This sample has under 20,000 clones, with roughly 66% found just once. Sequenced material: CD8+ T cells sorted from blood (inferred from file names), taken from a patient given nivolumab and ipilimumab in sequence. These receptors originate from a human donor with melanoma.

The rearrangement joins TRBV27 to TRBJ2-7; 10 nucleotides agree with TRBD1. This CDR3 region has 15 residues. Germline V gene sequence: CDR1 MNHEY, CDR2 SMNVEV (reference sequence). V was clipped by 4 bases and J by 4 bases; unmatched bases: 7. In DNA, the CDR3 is TGTGCCAGCAGTTCCTCCCGGACAGGGGGGTACGAGCAGTACTTC. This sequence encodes CASSSSRTGGYEQYF.

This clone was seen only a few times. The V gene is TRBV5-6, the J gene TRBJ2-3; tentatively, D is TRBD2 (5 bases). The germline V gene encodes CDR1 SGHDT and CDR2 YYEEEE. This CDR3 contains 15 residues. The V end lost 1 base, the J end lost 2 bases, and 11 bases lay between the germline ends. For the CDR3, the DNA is TGTGCCAGCAGCTTGTGGAGGCGACACACAGATACGCAGTATTTT. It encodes CASSLWRRHTDTQYF.

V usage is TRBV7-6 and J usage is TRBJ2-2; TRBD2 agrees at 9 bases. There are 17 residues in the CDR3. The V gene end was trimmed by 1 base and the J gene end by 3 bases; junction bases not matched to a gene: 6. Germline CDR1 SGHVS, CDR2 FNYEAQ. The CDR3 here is CASSLVPSGADTGELFF. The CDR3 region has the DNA TGTGCCAGCAGCTTAGTCCCTAGCGGGGCGGACACCGGGGAGCTGTTTTTT.

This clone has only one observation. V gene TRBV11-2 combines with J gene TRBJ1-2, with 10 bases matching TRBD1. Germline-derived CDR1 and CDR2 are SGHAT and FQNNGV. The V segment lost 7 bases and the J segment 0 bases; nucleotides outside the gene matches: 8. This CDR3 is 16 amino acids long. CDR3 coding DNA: TGTGCCAGCAAACCGGGGGGGACAGGGGCTAACTATGGCTACACCTTC. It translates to CASKPGGTGANYGYTF.

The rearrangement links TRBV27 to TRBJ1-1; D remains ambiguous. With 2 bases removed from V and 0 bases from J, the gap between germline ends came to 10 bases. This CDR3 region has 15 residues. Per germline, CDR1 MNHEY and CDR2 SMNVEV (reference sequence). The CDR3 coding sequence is TGTGCCAGCAGTTTACGGGTCCCAATGAACACTGAAGCTTTCTTT. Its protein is CASSLRVPMNTEAFF.